This TCR beta chain stems from a study of OX40 agonist ivuxolimab in advanced cancers. Study overall: With a range of roughly 20 to 85, age averaged approximately 60 years, and approximately 83% were male. Study results and caveats: In a subset of nonresponders, normalized T-cell clonal expansion was also low. At 0.1 to 3.0 mg/kg, CD4+ and CD8+ blood T cells expanded clonally by week 6. Clonal expansion in partial responders at 0.1-3.0 mg/kg ranked among the lowest.

The CDR3 has 14 amino acids. Trimming pared 6 bases from V and 0 bases from J, leaving 9 bases between. Per the germline V gene, CDR1 is SEHNR and CDR2 is FQNEAQ (reference sequence). This table comes from immunoSEQ multiplex PCR, and its TCRdb copy is limited to in-frame clones, with some not included. The sample contains 98,000 or so clones, about 88% of which appear only once. In regard to this clone: The antigen is undetermined.

This specimen was CD4+ or CD8+ T cells sorted from blood, taken in a trial of the OX40 agonist ivuxolimab. This sequence joins TRBV7-9 and TRBJ2-1, with D tentatively TRBD2 (5 bases). The source of this sequence is an adult with an advanced solid tumor such as melanoma, head and neck, liver or kidney cancer. CDR3 in DNA: TGTGCCAGCAGTTACGGGAACTCCTACAATGAGCAGTTCTTC. Translation gives CASSYGNSYNEQFF.